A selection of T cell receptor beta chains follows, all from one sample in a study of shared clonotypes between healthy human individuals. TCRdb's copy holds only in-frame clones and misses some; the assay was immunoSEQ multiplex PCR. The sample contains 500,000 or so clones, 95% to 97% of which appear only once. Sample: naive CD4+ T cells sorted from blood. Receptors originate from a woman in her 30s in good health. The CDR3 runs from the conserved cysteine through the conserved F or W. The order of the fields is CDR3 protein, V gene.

CDR3 protein: CASSLGFLYVGGLNEQFF
V gene: TRBV7-8

CDR3 protein: CSVGLRGYEQYF
V gene: TRBV29-1

CDR3 protein: CASSSALAETGELFF
V gene: TRBV7-9

CDR3 protein: CASSEGLAGAFETQYF
V gene: TRBV2

CDR3 protein: CASSLIGLVSNEQFF
V gene: TRBV28

CDR3 protein: CASSFTGVNTGELFF
V gene: TRBV7-6

CDR3 protein: CASSLQDRGSAGANVLTF
V gene: TRBV5-5

CDR3 protein: CASSSRNEQFF
V gene: TRBV28

CDR3 protein: CASSLIRAVRETQYF
V gene: TRBV11-2

CDR3 protein: CASRDRPGRDEQYF
V gene: TRBV2

CDR3 protein: CASSGRQGRTEAFF
V gene: TRBV19

CDR3 protein: CASSSGLAGPGELFF
V gene: TRBV5-4

CDR3 protein: CASSPLEATNTEAFF
V gene: TRBV18

CDR3 protein: CAWSVKGAAAEAFF
V gene: TRBV30

CDR3 protein: CASSGAETGELFF
V gene: TRBV2

CDR3 protein: CASSIRVPNTEAFF
V gene: TRBV19

CDR3 protein: CASSVGGSYEQYF
V gene: TRBV9

CDR3 protein: CASGDRDRANTYEQYF
V gene: TRBV12-5

CDR3 protein: CASSEGTRAYQETQYF
V gene: TRBV6-1

CDR3 protein: CAWSGTITDTQYF
V gene: TRBV30

CDR3 protein: CASSRRPVPRRSAYEQYF
V gene: TRBV5-6

CDR3 protein: CASSLGAGETQYF
V gene: TRBV5-1

CDR3 protein: CASSIPAGGTDTQYF
V gene: TRBV19

CDR3 protein: CASSYYRFSNNEQFF
V gene: TRBV5-1

CDR3 protein: CASSFGPSGATYEQYF
V gene: TRBV5-5

CDR3 protein: CAISEVGGYQPQHF
V gene: TRBV10-3

CDR3 protein: CSATNYEQYF
V gene: TRBV20-1

CDR3 protein: CASSPGGVQETQYF
V gene: TRBV27

CDR3 protein: CASSLLAGGLEAQYF
V gene: TRBV5-4

CDR3 protein: CASSVDRVLFF
V gene: TRBV4-1

CDR3 protein: CASTSTGTKDTQYF
V gene: TRBV19

CDR3 protein: CASGQGPIFLHTSGNTIYF
V gene: TRBV28

CDR3 protein: CASSLRTSGRIYEQYF
V gene: TRBV7-9

CDR3 protein: CASSYGASLAKNIQYF
V gene: TRBV6-5

CDR3 protein: CASSQGPNEKLFF
V gene: TRBV4-2

CDR3 protein: CASSVATLGGRDTQYF
V gene: TRBV9

CDR3 protein: CASSADRVSGDTQYF
V gene: TRBV10-1

CDR3 protein: CASSLSDYGYTF
V gene: TRBV7-2

CDR3 protein: CASLALREGNEQFF
V gene: TRBV18

CDR3 protein: CASRTRAGETNYGYTF
V gene: TRBV2

CDR3 protein: CASRGGTEIYGYTF
V gene: TRBV4-1

CDR3 protein: CASSLEGEPYNEQFF
V gene: TRBV5-1

CDR3 protein: CASSLDRVGSGYTF
V gene: TRBV28

CDR3 protein: CASRMTGNSPLHF
V gene: TRBV6-5

CDR3 protein: CASSLLGGNTEAFF
V gene: TRBV7-9

CDR3 protein: CASGATGGIYEQYF
V gene: TRBV6-5

CDR3 protein: CASMAAELYEQYF
V gene: TRBV10-2

CDR3 protein: CASRPPRSARETQYF
V gene: TRBV2

CDR3 protein: CASSASPGTRGETQYF
V gene: TRBV27

CDR3 protein: CSHKDRANEQYF
V gene: TRBV29-1

CDR3 protein: CASSFGGGPMEIQYF
V gene: TRBV7-9

CDR3 protein: CASSRTGDQPQHF
V gene: TRBV18

CDR3 protein: CASQRVNTGELFF
V gene: TRBV27